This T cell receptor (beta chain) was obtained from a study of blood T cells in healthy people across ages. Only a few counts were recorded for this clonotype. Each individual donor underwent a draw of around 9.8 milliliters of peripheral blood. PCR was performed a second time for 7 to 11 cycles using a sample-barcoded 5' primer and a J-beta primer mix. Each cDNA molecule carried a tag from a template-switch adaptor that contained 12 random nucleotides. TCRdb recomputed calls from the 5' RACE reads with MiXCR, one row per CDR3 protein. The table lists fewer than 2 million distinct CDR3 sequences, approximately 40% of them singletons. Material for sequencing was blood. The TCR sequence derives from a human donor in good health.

The CDR3 nucleotides are TGTGCCAGCAGCTTCGGTTACGGGTCCTACGAGCAGTACTTC. Amino acid sequence: CASSFGYGSYEQYF. The V gene is TRBV11-1, the J gene TRBJ2-7; D not resolved. V was cut by 3 bases and J by 1 base, with 10 bases left in between. The CDR3 is 14 amino acids. Germline V gene data show CDR1 as SGHAT and CDR2 as FQDESV (reference sequence).